Listed below are T cell receptor beta chains from one sample, sequenced in a study of T cell responses to AZD1222 COVID-19 vaccine. Some clones are missing from TCRdb's copy, which holds only in-frame ones; the method was immunoSEQ multiplex PCR. Found here are about 100,000 clones, roughly 89% of them singletons; the top ten hold around 15%. Sequencing used peripheral blood, obtained on day 0 of AZD1222 vaccination. Source of these receptors: an adult in good health. The CDR3 runs from the conserved cysteine through the conserved F or W. D genes are given only for firm matches.

j_gene	v_gene	d_gene	CDR3aa	CDR3nt
TRBJ1-2	TRBV6-5	.	CASSRDSYGYTF	TGTGCCAGCAGTCGCGACTCCTATGGCTACACCTTC
TRBJ2-3	TRBV19	TRBD1	CVGGTGGLASTDTQYF	TGTGTTGGTGGGACAGGGGGCCTGGCGAGCACAGATACGCAGTATTTT
TRBJ2-7	TRBV19	TRBD1	CASSSRDRGSYEQYF	TGTGCCAGTAGCAGCCGGGACAGGGGGTCCTACGAGCAGTACTTC
TRBJ2-5	TRBV7-7	TRBD1	CASSLAEGAAVLYF	TGTGCCAGCAGCTTAGCAGAGGGGGCAGCCGTTTTGTACTTC
TRBJ2-7	TRBV12-3/TRBV12-4	.	CASNGLGYEQYF	TGTGCCAGCAATGGGTTGGGGTACGAGCAGTACTTC
TRBJ1-4	TRBV3-1/TRBV3-2	.	CASSQGSANEKLFF	TGTGCCAGCAGCCAGGGGTCCGCTAATGAAAAACTGTTTTTT
TRBJ2-3	TRBV5-1	TRBD2	CASSGGGTSGGTDTQYF	TGCGCCAGCAGCGGAGGGGGGACTAGCGGAGGCACAGATACGCAGTATTTT
TRBJ1-2	TRBV19	.	CASSAQGSKGYTF	TGTGCCAGTAGTGCACAGGGCTCTAAGGGCTACACCTTC
TRBJ2-3	TRBV5-1	.	CASSPGGRTDTQYF	TGCGCCAGCAGCCCCGGCGGGCGCACAGATACGCAGTATTTT
TRBJ1-5	TRBV27	.	CASTPGSPERVQHF	TGTGCCAGCACCCCGGGGTCGCCCGAGAGGGTCCAGCATTTT